The next 28 T cell receptor beta chains were all read from a single sample in a study of Graves' ophthalmopathy and Graves' hyperthyroidism. The sequenced template was RNA, covering the TCR beta CDR3 region. Investigators did first-round RT-PCR with HTBI primers, then second-round multiplex PCR. Each CDR3 protein is one row after TCRdb ran MiXCR on the multiplex PCR reads. The table has 560,000 or so distinct CDR3 sequences, approximately 37% seen once. Sequenced: peripheral blood or thyroid tissue (not recorded which). The receptor source for this set is an adult man with Graves' hyperthyroidism.

The chain carries TRBV9 and TRBJ2-7, with D perhaps TRBD2 (5 bases). Germline CDR1 reads SGDLS; CDR2 reads YYNGEE. CDR3 size: 16 residues. CDR3: CPTSDSTGMPPCEQYF. The CDR3 coding sequence is TGTCCCACCAGTGATTCGACCGGGATGCCCCCGTGCGAGCAGTACTTC.

This clonotype has at least ten counts. The chain has TRBV5-1 and TRBJ2-7, with TRBD1 identical over 7 bases. V lost 1 base to trimming and J lost 4 bases; unmatched junction nucleotides: 8. From germline, CDR1 is SGHRS and CDR2 YFSETQ. The CDR3 sequence is 15 residues long. The CDR3 nucleotides are TGCGCCAGCAGCTTGTCCGGGACAGCCCGATACGAGCAGTACTTC. Translated: CASSLSGTARYEQYF.

This clonotype was detected many times. V gene TRBV6-6 combines with J gene TRBJ1-6; D not certain. This CDR3 is 11 amino acids long. The V gene lost 6 bases and the J gene lost 7 bases, with 4 bases spanning the gap. Germline CDR1 reads MNHNY; CDR2 reads SVGAGI (reference sequence). CDR3 DNA sequence: TGTGCCAGCAGGGCGAATTCACCCCTCCACTTT. Translated: CASRANSPLHF.

This clonotype was recorded at least ten times. This chain connects TRBV19 to TRBJ1-1, with D perhaps TRBD1 (5 bases). The V end lost 6 bases, the J end lost 11 bases, and 16 bases lay between the germline ends. The CDR3 runs 12 residues. Germline CDR1 is LNHDA and CDR2 is SQIVND (reference sequence). CDR3 region: CASRRDRVRAFF. CDR3 DNA sequence: TGTGCCAGTAGGAGGGACCGCGTGAGGGCTTTCTTT.

This clonotype showed up just a few times. The J gene is TRBJ1-4, the V gene TRBV7-9; a weak D match, TRBD1 (6 bases). This CDR3 contains 15 residues. V lost 1 base and J lost 1, with 7 bases in between. CDR1 SEHNR and CDR2 FQNEAQ come from the germline V gene (reference sequence). In nucleotides, the CDR3 is TGTGCCAGCAGCTTAGGAGGGGGAACTAATGAAAAACTGTTTTTT. Amino acids: CASSLGGGTNEKLFF.

The chain recombines TRBV15 with TRBJ1-5, with 10 positions matching TRBD1. This CDR3 has 15 residues. V was pared by 3 bases and J by 2 bases, with 1 base of the junction left unmatched. Germline lookup yields CDR1 LNHNV and CDR2 YYDKDF (reference sequence). CDR3 sequence reads: CATSSGTGGNQPQHF. DNA of the CDR3: TGTGCCACCAGCAGCGGGACAGGGGGCAATCAGCCCCAGCATTTT. Together with reference TRBV15 and TRBJ1-5, the CDR3 gives the full variable domain: DAMVIQNPRYQVTQFGKPVTLSCSQTLNHNVMYWYQQKSSQAPKLLFHYYDKDFNNEADTPDNFQSRRPNTSFCFLDIRSPGLGDTAMYLCATSSGTGGNQPQHFGDGTRLSIL.

The chain carries TRBV13 and TRBJ1-5, with 9 positions matching TRBD1. With 5 bases clipped from V and 7 bases from J, the junction kept 9 bases outside the gene matches. Germline V lookup: CDR1 PRHDT, CDR2 FYEKMQ (reference sequence). The CDR3 runs to 15 residues. In DNA form, the CDR3 reads TGTGCCAGCAGCCCCGGACAGGGGTCACGGCAGCCCCAGCATTTT. This sequence encodes CASSPGQGSRQPQHF.

This clonotype was seen repeatedly, ten times or more. V usage is TRBV6-5 and J usage is TRBJ1-5; 7 bases map to TRBD1. V shed 5 bases, J shed 0 bases, and the junction held 4 bases outside the gene matches. The CDR3 has 15 residues. Germline V gives CDR1 MNHEY, CDR2 SVGAGI. CDR3 DNA sequence: TGTGCCAGCAGTGACGGGACAGATAGCAATCAGCCCCAGCATTTT. Protein: CASSDGTDSNQPQHF.

The chain recombines TRBV12-3 or TRBV12-4 with TRBJ1-3; TRBD1 aligns across 7 bases. The CDR3 covers 13 residues. After removal of 7 bases from V and 8 bases from J, the junction contained 8 bases not matched to a gene. The DNA for the CDR3 is TGTGCCAGCAACACAGGGGCGGGGGACACCATATATTTT. Protein sequence: CASNTGAGDTIYF.

This chain joins TRBV18 and TRBJ2-7; D remains unclear. This CDR3 region has 17 residues. V was trimmed by 2 bases and J by 4 bases, leaving 21 bases between them. The germline CDR1 and CDR2 sequences are KGHSH and LQKENI. The CDR3 coding sequence is TGTGCCAGCTCACCAGTAGGTTTGAGCCCCATTATGTACGAGCAGTACTTC. Its translation: CASSPVGLSPIMYEQYF.

The sample holds many counts of this clonotype. The chain uses TRBV5-6 and TRBJ1-1; D gene unclear. The CDR3 sequence is 13 residues long. V was pared by 1 base and J by 3 bases, with 7 bases between. Germline lookup yields CDR1 SGHDT and CDR2 YYEEEE. CDR3 in amino acids: CASSLRVHTEAFF. The CDR3 bases are TGTGCCAGCAGCTTGCGGGTACACACTGAAGCTTTCTTT.

This clonotype was found a few times. The chain is built from TRBV7-2 and TRBJ1-1, with D tentatively TRBD1 (6 bases). Germline CDR1 is SGHTA and CDR2 is FQGNSA. This CDR3 comprises 14 residues. The V and J ends lost 5 bases and 4 bases respectively, with 14 bases between them. The CDR3 reads CASSPDRRSTEAFF. The CDR3 nucleotides are TGTGCCAGCAGCCCCGACAGGAGAAGCACTGAAGCTTTCTTT. The variable domain in full, with the rest retrieved from reference TRBV7-2 and TRBJ1-1, is GAGVSQSPSNKVTEKGKDVELRCDPISGHTALYWYRQSLGQGLEFLIYFQGNSAPDKSGLPSDRFSAERTGGSVSTLTIQRTQQEDSAVYLCASSPDRRSTEAFFGQGTRLTVV.

This clonotype was recorded a few times. The chain links TRBV6-6 to TRBJ1-3; tentative D call: TRBD1 (6 bases). With 7 bases removed from V and 4 bases from J, the gap between germline ends came to 17 bases. Per germline, CDR1 MNHNY and CDR2 SVGAGI (reference sequence). The CDR3 is 15 residues long. Here the CDR3 reads CASTRSGAQGNTIYF. In nucleotides, the CDR3 is TGTGCCAGCACCCGGTCAGGGGCGCAGGGAAACACCATATATTTT.

This clonotype was recorded many times. The CDR3 nucleotides are TGTGCCACCAGCACGGAAGGGACAGGCGGCGTGTTGGGTCGGGACACTGAAGCTTTCTTT. Protein sequence: CATSTEGTGGVLGRDTEAFF. This sequence joins TRBV15 and TRBJ1-1, with 8 nucleotides matching TRBD1. This CDR3 has 20 residues. The germline V gene encodes CDR1 LNHNV and CDR2 YYDKDF (reference sequence). V gave up 4 bases and J gave up 3 bases; unmatched junction bases: 22.

The J gene is TRBJ1-1, the V gene TRBV7-2, with D possibly matching TRBD1 (6 bases). V was trimmed by 5 bases and J by 3 bases, leaving 10 bases between them. The CDR3 contains 13 residues. From germline, CDR1 is SGHTA and CDR2 FQGNSA. In DNA, the CDR3 is TGTGCCAGCAGCCTTCGACAGGACACTGAAGCTTTCTTT. It is translated as CASSLRQDTEAFF.

There are many counts of this clonotype. CDR3 in DNA: TGTGCCAGCAGCTTAGCTCTCGGGGAGACCCAGTACTTC. It yields the protein CASSLALGETQYF. The rearrangement links TRBV7-9 to TRBJ2-5; D is ambiguous. Trimming stripped 0 bases from V and 5 bases from J, with 7 bases between. The CDR3 covers 13 residues. CDR1 is SEHNR, CDR2 FQNEAQ, per germline (reference sequence).

This clonotype was picked up a small number of times. V is TRBV7-8 and J is TRBJ2-7, with 7 bases matching TRBD2. The J call may not be correct, given that the DNA end is closer to TRBJ2-1. This CDR3 region has 15 residues. Germline lookup yields CDR1 SGHVS and CDR2 FQNEAQ. The CDR3: CASSLVAGESNEQFF. CDR3 sequence (DNA): TGTGCCAGCAGCTTAGTAGCGGGCGAAAGCAATGAGCAGTTCTTC.

This clonotype was detected many times. V and J are TRBV29-1 and TRBJ1-1, with D possibly TRBD1 on 5 matching bases. Looked up from germline, CDR1 is SQVTM and CDR2 is ANQGSEA. The CDR3 contains 13 residues. The germline V and J ends were trimmed by 3 bases and 5 bases, with 13 bases remaining between them. The CDR3 coding sequence is TGCAGCGTTGATGAGGGGCTGGTTACTGAAGCTTTCTTT. Amino acids: CSVDEGLVTEAFF.

This clonotype has only one observation. One junction end disagrees with the germline gene, perhaps due to a read error. The CDR3 DNA reads TGTGCCAGCGGGTCCCAATTCTCTGGGACCAACGTCCTGACTTTC. Its translation: CASGSQFSGTNVLTF. The rearrangement joins TRBV12-3 or TRBV12-4 to TRBJ2-6; no clear D gene. This CDR3 comprises 15 residues.

This clonotype was counted many times. The chain uses TRBV10-3 and TRBJ1-5; D unresolved. This CDR3 has 15 residues. Deletions cut 2 bases from V and 4 bases from J, with 12 bases between. CDR1 is ENHRY, CDR2 SYGVKD, per germline. CDR3 DNA sequence: TGTGCCATCAGTGAGGACACGTTTTCAAATCAGCCCCAGCATTTT. Protein sequence: CAISEDTFSNQPQHF.

This clonotype has ten or more counts. The chain has TRBV28 and TRBJ2-6, with D hard to call. Per the germline V gene, CDR1 is MDHEN and CDR2 is SYDVKM. CDR3 length: 17 amino acids. V gave up 4 bases and J gave up 0 bases, with 13 bases separating them. The CDR3 coding sequence is TGTGCCAGCAGTTCGCAACGGTTCGGCTCTGGGGCCAACGTCCTGACTTTC. This codes for CASSSQRFGSGANVLTF.

This clonotype was recorded at least ten times. J is TRBJ1-2 and V is TRBV24-1, with 11 bases matching TRBD1. After removal of 6 bases from V and 7 bases from J, the junction contained 12 bases not matched to a gene. This CDR3 contains 16 residues. Germline V lookup: CDR1 KGHDR, CDR2 SFDVKD. The CDR3 protein is CATSPGQGALSSGYTF. The CDR3, as DNA: TGTGCCACCAGTCCAGGACAGGGGGCGCTTTCTTCTGGCTACACCTTC.

This clonotype appeared many times. This chain uses TRBV7-9 with TRBJ2-7, with D possibly matching TRBD2 (6 bases). Germline CDR1 reads SEHNR; CDR2 reads FQNEAQ (reference sequence). Trimming removed 0 bases from V and 2 bases from J, with 17 bases in between. CDR3 size: 17 residues. The CDR3 sequence: CASSLATSGETPYEQYF. Written as DNA, the CDR3 is TGTGCCAGCAGCTTAGCGACCTCGGGGGAGACCCCCTACGAGCAGTACTTC.

This clonotype was observed at least ten times. The chain recombines TRBV2 with TRBJ1-2; D unresolved. Trimming shortened V by 4 bases and J by 6 bases, and 9 bases separated the two germline ends. The germline CDR1 and CDR2 sequences are SNHLY and FYNNEI. The CDR3 has 12 amino acids. In DNA, the CDR3 is TGTGCCAGCAGTGTCCAGGAGGATGGCTACACCTTC. Its translation: CASSVQEDGYTF.

This clonotype was observed many times. The rearrangement joins TRBV6-1 to TRBJ1-5; 8 positions agree with TRBD1. V shed 1 base, J shed 4 bases, and the junction held 3 bases outside the gene matches. The CDR3 length is 15 residues. From germline, CDR1 is MNHNS and CDR2 SASEGT. This chain's CDR3 is CASSEVGQGNQPQHF. In DNA, the CDR3 is TGTGCCAGCAGTGAAGTAGGACAGGGAAATCAGCCCCAGCATTTT.

This clonotype was seen at least ten times. The V gene is TRBV7-9, the J gene TRBJ2-7; weak D call: TRBD2 (6 bases). The V gene's germline CDR1 is SEHNR and CDR2 FQNEAQ (reference sequence). V lost 5 bases and J 2 bases, leaving 13 bases between the germline ends. The CDR3 spans 14 residues. Here the CDR3 DNA reads TGTGCCAGCAGCCCAGAACTAGCCCCCTACGAGCAGTACTTC. This codes for CASSPELAPYEQYF.

This clonotype was found many times. The chain employs TRBV6-1 and TRBJ2-5, with TRBD2 matching 11 bases. The germline V gene encodes CDR1 MNHNS and CDR2 SASEGT. Germline trimming cut 4 bases from V and 7 bases from J; bases unmatched to any gene: 8. CDR3 length equals 15 residues. Here the CDR3 reads CASSGTSGSLGTQYF. The CDR3 DNA follows: TGTGCCAGCAGTGGGACTAGCGGGTCCCTCGGGACCCAGTACTTC.

This clonotype was seen ten or more times. This rearrangement joins TRBV3-1 to TRBJ2-7; D remains unclear. Per the germline V gene, CDR1 is LGHDT and CDR2 is YNNKEL (reference sequence). The CDR3 runs 13 residues. Between the trimmed V and J ends, which lost 6 bases and 3 bases, there was a span of 12 bases. CDR3 DNA: TGTGCCAGCAGGGTACTCTCCGACTACGAGCAGTACTTC. It encodes CASRVLSDYEQYF.